These T cell receptor beta chains were read from a single sample in a study of cytomegalovirus exposure and HLA in healthy donors. The data were produced by immunoSEQ multiplex PCR, yet TCRdb's version contains in-frame clones alone and is incomplete. The sample carries roughly 150,000 clones, 84% recorded once. Specimen: PBMCs. Receptor source: a man under 40 in good health and CMV-seronegative. Both conserved end residues are trimmed from each CDR3. The order of the fields is D gene, J gene, clone size, V gene, CDR3 protein. D genes are given only for firm matches. Clone size is shown for a subset of rows, as once, few, many or a class of expanded clone.

d_call: NA; j_call: TRBJ1-2; clone_size: NA; v_call: TRBV28; cdr3_aa: ASSPDSSPRGYT
d_call: TRBD1; j_call: TRBJ2-3; clone_size: NA; v_call: TRBV7-9; cdr3_aa: ASSLYRDRVTDTQY
d_call: TRBD2; j_call: TRBJ2-3; clone_size: few; v_call: TRBV28; cdr3_aa: ASSLFLAGGTDTQY
d_call: NA; j_call: TRBJ1-4; clone_size: NA; v_call: TRBV29-1; cdr3_aa: SVEIAQPVNEKLF
d_call: TRBD1; j_call: TRBJ1-2; clone_size: NA; v_call: TRBV7-2; cdr3_aa: ASSSPQGDGYT
d_call: TRBD2; j_call: TRBJ2-2; clone_size: few; v_call: TRBV7-6; cdr3_aa: ASSVSSGSTGELF
d_call: NA; j_call: TRBJ2-7; clone_size: NA; v_call: TRBV6-5; cdr3_aa: ASSVTGSGIDEQY
d_call: NA; j_call: TRBJ2-4; clone_size: NA; v_call: TRBV30; cdr3_aa: AWSVPIIAKNIQY
d_call: NA; j_call: TRBJ1-2; clone_size: NA; v_call: TRBV19; cdr3_aa: ASSIDRAYYGYT
d_call: TRBD1; j_call: TRBJ1-1; clone_size: few; v_call: TRBV5-1; cdr3_aa: ASSYHRGRNTEAF
d_call: NA; j_call: TRBJ2-5; clone_size: once; v_call: TRBV25-1; cdr3_aa: ASWRGETQY
d_call: TRBD2; j_call: TRBJ2-7; clone_size: once; v_call: TRBV7-9; cdr3_aa: ASSGTSGSYEQY
d_call: NA; j_call: TRBJ2-3; clone_size: NA; v_call: TRBV10-3; cdr3_aa: AISGRDVTDTQY
d_call: NA; j_call: TRBJ2-7; clone_size: NA; v_call: TRBV7-9; cdr3_aa: ASSLGVEGLHYEQY
d_call: TRBD1; j_call: TRBJ2-3; clone_size: NA; v_call: TRBV30; cdr3_aa: AWSGQGSRADTQY
d_call: TRBD2; j_call: TRBJ2-4; clone_size: once; v_call: TRBV6-6; cdr3_aa: ASSYLAGGSKNIQY
d_call: TRBD2; j_call: TRBJ2-5; clone_size: NA; v_call: TRBV6-5; cdr3_aa: ASRAPGLVETQY
d_call: NA; j_call: TRBJ1-4; clone_size: NA; v_call: TRBV6-1; cdr3_aa: ASTFSGGTNEKLF
d_call: NA; j_call: TRBJ2-7; clone_size: NA; v_call: TRBV19; cdr3_aa: ASRGPSYEQY
d_call: NA; j_call: TRBJ1-2; clone_size: NA; v_call: TRBV5-1; cdr3_aa: ASSLAGIYGYT
d_call: NA; j_call: TRBJ1-5; clone_size: NA; v_call: TRBV19; cdr3_aa: ASSPTGIGQPQH
d_call: TRBD1; j_call: TRBJ1-4; clone_size: NA; v_call: TRBV2; cdr3_aa: ASRDRVLFEDEKLF
d_call: NA; j_call: TRBJ2-2; clone_size: NA; v_call: TRBV25-1; cdr3_aa: ASSVTGTYTGELF
d_call: TRBD1; j_call: TRBJ1-3; clone_size: NA; v_call: TRBV5-1; cdr3_aa: ASSRQGAQLDSGNTIY
d_call: TRBD1; j_call: TRBJ1-3; clone_size: NA; v_call: TRBV29-1; cdr3_aa: SVEIYGTGGAGNTIY
d_call: TRBD2; j_call: TRBJ2-7; clone_size: NA; v_call: TRBV7-9; cdr3_aa: ASSFALADSYEQY
d_call: NA; j_call: TRBJ1-1; clone_size: few; v_call: TRBV27; cdr3_aa: ASSQRQARGGNTEAF
d_call: NA; j_call: TRBJ1-6; clone_size: few; v_call: TRBV28; cdr3_aa: ASSLYGLGQNSPLH
d_call: NA; j_call: TRBJ2-7; clone_size: NA; v_call: TRBV29-1; cdr3_aa: SVVRARDEQY
d_call: TRBD1; j_call: TRBJ1-4; clone_size: few; v_call: TRBV5-1; cdr3_aa: ASSLGTGTNEKLF
d_call: NA; j_call: TRBJ2-1; clone_size: NA; v_call: TRBV6-4; cdr3_aa: ASRGTEQF
d_call: TRBD2; j_call: NA; clone_size: few; v_call: TRBV7-2; cdr3_aa: ASSLEGGVLSYEQY
d_call: TRBD2; j_call: TRBJ2-7; clone_size: NA; v_call: TRBV7-6; cdr3_aa: ASSLVPTTSGGAGSYEQY
d_call: NA; j_call: TRBJ2-7; clone_size: once; v_call: TRBV5-4; cdr3_aa: ASSLVRGSSYEQY
d_call: NA; j_call: TRBJ2-5; clone_size: few; v_call: TRBV2; cdr3_aa: ASTIRTQETQY
d_call: TRBD2; j_call: TRBJ2-1; clone_size: NA; v_call: TRBV27; cdr3_aa: ASSFGTSGYNEQF
d_call: NA; j_call: TRBJ2-7; clone_size: NA; v_call: TRBV7-2; cdr3_aa: ASSLGMSRLN
d_call: NA; j_call: TRBJ2-7; clone_size: few; v_call: TRBV4-1; cdr3_aa: ASSQVSGVDSSYEQY
d_call: TRBD1; j_call: TRBJ1-2; clone_size: once; v_call: TRBV27; cdr3_aa: ASRLSGGEGYT
d_call: NA; j_call: TRBJ1-2; clone_size: NA; v_call: TRBV30; cdr3_aa: AWRGETGLPSWYGYT
d_call: NA; j_call: TRBJ2-7; clone_size: NA; v_call: TRBV5-1; cdr3_aa: ASSLLERYEQY